Listed below are T cell receptor beta chains from one sample, sequenced in a study of human T cells and chemical hapten exposure. Each CDR3 protein is one row after TCRdb ran MiXCR on the RACE reads. The sample lists more than 85,000 distinct CDR3 sequences, around 10% occurring once. The source was whole blood, collected in connection with sensitization to the hapten diphenylcyclopropenone (DPC). The source of these receptors is a man in his forties or fifties with alopecia areata. Some clones in this sample may be carry-over from other donors' samples. CDR3s include the opening cysteine and the closing phenylalanine or tryptophan. A D gene is named only where the DNA matches it firmly. The size field is filled for only some rows; it gives once, few, many or a size class.

CDR3 DNA	CDR3 protein	clone size	V gene	J gene	D gene
TGTGCCAGCAGCCCGAGCTGGGATACAGATACGCAGTATTTT	CASSPSWDTDTQYF	once	TRBV11-3	TRBJ2-3	-
TGTGCCAGCAGCCAATTCAGTGAGCAGTTCTTC	CASSQFSEQFF	-	TRBV14	TRBJ2-1	-
TGTGCCAGCAGTTACTCGTCGAGACTAGCGGCCTACGAGCAGTACTTC	CASSYSSRLAAYEQYF	few	TRBV6-2/TRBV6-3	TRBJ2-7	TRBD2
TGTGCCAGCGTGAACCCCGGCGGTTTCACAGATACGCAGTATTTT	CASVNPGGFTDTQYF	many	TRBV12-3/TRBV12-4	TRBJ2-3	-
TGTGCCAGCAGTTTGGGTGGCGGGAGGTCGCAGTATTTT	CASSLGGGRSQYF	-	TRBV12-3/TRBV12-4	TRBJ2-3	TRBD2
TGTGCCAGCAGCCATCATACGAGGCGGGCACCAAGACGCACAGATACGCAGTATTTT	CASSHHTRRAPRRTDTQYF	-	TRBV3-1	TRBJ2-3	-
TGTGCCAGCAGGAGCGCCCCGGAGTACGAGCAGTACTTC	CASRSAPEYEQYF	-	TRBV6-2/TRBV6-3	TRBJ2-7	-
TGTGCCAGCAGCCAACTAGCGGAGAGGGCCCCACAAGAGACCCAGTACTTC	CASSQLAERAPQETQYF	-	TRBV27	TRBJ2-5	TRBD2
TGTGCCATCAGTGACTCTTCAGGGAACACTGAAGCTTTCTTT	CAISDSSGNTEAFF	-	TRBV10-3	TRBJ1-1	-
TGCAGCGTCCAAGACAGGGGGCACACTGAAGCTTTCTTT	CSVQDRGHTEAFF	many	TRBV29-1	TRBJ1-1	TRBD1
TGCAGCGTATTTGTGAGGGACTCGGCCGGGGAGCTGTTTTTT	CSVFVRDSAGELFF	-	TRBV29-1	TRBJ2-2	-
TGTGCCAGCAGCCCCCGGACTAGCGGCGGCGGGGAGCTGTTTTTT	CASSPRTSGGGELFF	-	TRBV11-2	TRBJ2-2	TRBD2